Only one count was recorded for the clone carrying this T cell receptor (beta chain). The antigen remains unidentified. Sequence at one end of the junction differs from germline and may be a read error. This sample is drawn from a study of vaccination and CD4 T cells after COVID-19. Treatment specified: roughly 11-day PBMC culture with coronavirus spike peptide pools or control peptides (ViraFEST assay). The CDR3 extends over 11 amino acids. Germline CDR1 is SEHNR and CDR2 is FQNEAQ (reference sequence). The Oncomine TCR Beta short-read assay sequenced DNA from cultured CD4+ T cells. TCRdb recomputed calls from the PCR reads with MiXCR, one row per CDR3 protein. Here the sample spans approximately 15,000 distinct CDR3 sequences, approximately 58% being singletons.

The rearrangement joins TRBV7-9 to TRBJ2-7, with 7 bases fitting TRBD1. This receptor was obtained from a human donor who had recovered from COVID-19. The sequenced sample consisted of CD4+ T cells from blood, cultured in vitro. The CDR3 sequence: CATGGDSPGLF. As DNA, the CDR3 is TGTGCCACAGGTGGGGACAGCCCCGGTCTTTTC.